This T cell receptor beta chain was sequenced for a study of blood T cell repertoires in COVID-19. Study background: Samples came from the United States, Italy and Spain, spanning acute and convalescent COVID-19. Sources were T cells, B-cell-depleted T cells, or PBMCs; the material itself was cDNA or gDNA.

Per germline, CDR1 KGHSH and CDR2 LQKENI. With 8 bases removed from V and 2 bases from J, the gap between germline ends came to 16 bases. This CDR3 spans 15 amino acids. Repertoires were generated with immunoSEQ multiplex PCR, while TCRdb's copy carries only in-frame clones and drops some. The sample includes about 90,000 clones, about 82% of them seen just once. The clonotype originates from a woman aged 70 to 79 with active or convalescent COVID-19. The sample was peripheral blood. J is TRBJ1-3 and V is TRBV18, with TRBD1 as a possible D gene (5 bases). The CDR3 loop reads CASAQSPGPGNTIYF. The CDR3 bases are TGTGCCAGCGCGCAAAGTCCAGGGCCTGGAAACACCATATATTTT.